The T cell receptor (beta chain) described here comes from a study of neurological immune-mediated disorders. Study observations and caveats: In HTLV-1-associated myelopathy, TCR clonal expansion was greatest, and in multiple sclerosis it was least, below healthy controls.

cDNA synthesis was performed by 5'RACE with 10-nucleotide random UMIs. Each CDR3 protein gets one entry after TCRdb re-called the 5' RACE reads with MiXCR. The table records approximately 80,000 distinct CDR3 sequences, almost 6% of them present only once. V was clipped by 5 bases and J by 4 bases; unmatched bases: 8. Germline V lookup: CDR1 MNHNS, CDR2 SASEGT. CDR3 length: 15 residues. Time point reported: longitudinal time-point 2. There are many counts of this clonotype. Antigen: not known. This rearrangement joins TRBV6-1 to TRBJ1-5; TRBD1 matches 7 bases. The sequencing sample was made of PBMCs. This receptor was identified in a woman aged 55-75 years with multiple sclerosis. CDR3: CASSLYGTENQPQHF. DNA of the CDR3: TGTGCCAGCAGTCTATACGGGACAGAAAATCAGCCCCAGCATTTT.